This entry is about one T cell receptor (beta chain). Patients were living with locally advanced or metastatic urothelial carcinoma. A total of 1 to 8 samples per patient were collected pretreatment and on-treatment. These data belong to a study of PD-L1 blockade in urothelial cancer. Turning to the study itself: Blood drawn 3 weeks (second dose) and 6 weeks after treatment start was analyzed.

Libraries were prepared by immunoSEQ multiplex PCR; TCRdb keeps only in-frame clonotypes and omits some of them. The profile covers about 72,000 clones, with 84% appearing a single time and 4% to 6% taken by the ten largest. CDR3 length equals 13 residues. Germline CDR1 and CDR2: MNHNS and SASEGT. Trimming cost V 7 bases and J 4 bases; bases outside gene matches: 6. This receptor was identified in a man in his 70s with urothelial cancer. The specimen comprised PBMCs, sampled around atezolizumab (anti-PD-L1) treatment. The V and J genes are TRBV6-1 and TRBJ2-7, with 8 bases identical to TRBD1. Written as DNA, the CDR3 is TGTGCCAGCAAGGGGACAGGTCTATACGAGCAGTACTTC. This sequence encodes CASKGTGLYEQYF.